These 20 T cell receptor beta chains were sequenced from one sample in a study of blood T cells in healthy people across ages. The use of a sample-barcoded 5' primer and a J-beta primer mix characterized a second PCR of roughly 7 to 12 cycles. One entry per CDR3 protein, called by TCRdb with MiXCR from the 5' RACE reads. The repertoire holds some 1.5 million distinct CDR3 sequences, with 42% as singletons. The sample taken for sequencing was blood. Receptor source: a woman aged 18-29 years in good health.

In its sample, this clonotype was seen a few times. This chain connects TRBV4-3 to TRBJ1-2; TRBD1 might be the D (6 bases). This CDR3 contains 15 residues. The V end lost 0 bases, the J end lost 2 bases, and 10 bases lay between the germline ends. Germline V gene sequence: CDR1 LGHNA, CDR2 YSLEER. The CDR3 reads CASSQDWTANYGYTF. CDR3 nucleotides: TGCGCCAGCAGCCAAGATTGGACAGCGAACTATGGCTACACCTTC.

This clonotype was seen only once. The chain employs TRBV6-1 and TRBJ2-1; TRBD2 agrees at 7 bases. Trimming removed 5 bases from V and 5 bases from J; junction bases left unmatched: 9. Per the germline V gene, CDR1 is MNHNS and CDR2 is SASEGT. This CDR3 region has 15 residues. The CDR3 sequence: CASSPARESHNEQFF. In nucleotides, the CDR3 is TGTGCCAGCAGTCCCGCGCGGGAGAGCCACAATGAGCAGTTCTTC.

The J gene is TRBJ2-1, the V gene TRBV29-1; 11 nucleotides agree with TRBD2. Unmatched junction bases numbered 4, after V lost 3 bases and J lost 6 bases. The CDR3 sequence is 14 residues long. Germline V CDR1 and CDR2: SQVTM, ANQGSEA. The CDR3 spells CSVDSGRAPNEQFF. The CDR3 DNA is TGCAGCGTTGATAGCGGGAGGGCCCCCAATGAGCAGTTCTTC.

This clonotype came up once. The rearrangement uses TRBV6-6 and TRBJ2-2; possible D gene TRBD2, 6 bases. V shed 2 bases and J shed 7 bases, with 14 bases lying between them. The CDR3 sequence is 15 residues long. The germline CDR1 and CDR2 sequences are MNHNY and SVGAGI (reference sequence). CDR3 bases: TGTGCCAGCAGTTACGTAACCTCCGGGGGCGGGGAGCTGTTTTTT. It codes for CASSYVTSGGGELFF.

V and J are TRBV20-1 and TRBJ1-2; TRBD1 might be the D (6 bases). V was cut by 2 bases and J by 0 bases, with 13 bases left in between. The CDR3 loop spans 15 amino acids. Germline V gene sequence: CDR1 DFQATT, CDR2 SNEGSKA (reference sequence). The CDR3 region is CSARSPGQSNYGYTF. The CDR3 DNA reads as TGCAGTGCTAGATCCCCGGGACAATCTAACTATGGCTACACCTTC.

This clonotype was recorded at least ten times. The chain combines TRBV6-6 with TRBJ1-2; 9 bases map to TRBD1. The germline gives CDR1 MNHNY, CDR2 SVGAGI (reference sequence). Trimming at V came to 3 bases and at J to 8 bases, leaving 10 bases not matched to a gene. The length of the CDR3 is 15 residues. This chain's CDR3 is CASSYPGTGQPGYTF. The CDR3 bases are TGTGCCAGCAGTTATCCCGGGACAGGGCAACCCGGCTACACCTTC.

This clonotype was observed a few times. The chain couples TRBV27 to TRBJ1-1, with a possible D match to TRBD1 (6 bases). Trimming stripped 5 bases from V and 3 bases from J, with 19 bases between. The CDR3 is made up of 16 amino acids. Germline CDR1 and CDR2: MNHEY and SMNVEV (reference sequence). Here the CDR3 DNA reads TGTGCCAGCAGTCCTCAAACAGGGTCCTGGTACACTGAAGCTTTCTTT. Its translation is CASSPQTGSWYTEAFF.

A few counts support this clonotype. The CDR3 nucleotides are TGTGCCAGCAGGCCGGAGCCACCGAATGAAAAACTGTTTTTT. Translation: CASRPEPPNEKLFF. The chain is built from TRBV7-4 and TRBJ1-4, with D uncertain. This CDR3 is built from 14 residues. The germline V and J ends were trimmed by 6 bases and 5 bases, with 13 bases remaining between them. Per the germline V gene, CDR1 is SGHVT and CDR2 is SQSDAQ.

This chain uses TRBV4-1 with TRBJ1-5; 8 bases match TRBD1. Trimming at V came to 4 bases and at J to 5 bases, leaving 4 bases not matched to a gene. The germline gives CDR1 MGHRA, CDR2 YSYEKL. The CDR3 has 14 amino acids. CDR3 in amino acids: CASSPGTGHQPQHF. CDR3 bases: TGCGCCAGCAGCCCCGGGACAGGCCATCAGCCCCAGCATTTT.

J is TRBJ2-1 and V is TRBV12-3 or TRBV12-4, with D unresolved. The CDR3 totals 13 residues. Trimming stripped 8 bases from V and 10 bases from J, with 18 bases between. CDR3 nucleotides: TGTGCCAGCCAGAATTGGAGAACCTACGAGCAGTTCTTC. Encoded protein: CASQNWRTYEQFF.

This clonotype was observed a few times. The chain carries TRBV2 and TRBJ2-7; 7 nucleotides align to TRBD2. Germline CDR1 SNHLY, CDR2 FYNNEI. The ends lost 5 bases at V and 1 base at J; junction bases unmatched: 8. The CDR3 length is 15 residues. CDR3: CASSRTGTTSYEQYF. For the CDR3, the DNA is TGTGCCAGCAGTCGAACCGGGACTACGTCCTACGAGCAGTACTTC.

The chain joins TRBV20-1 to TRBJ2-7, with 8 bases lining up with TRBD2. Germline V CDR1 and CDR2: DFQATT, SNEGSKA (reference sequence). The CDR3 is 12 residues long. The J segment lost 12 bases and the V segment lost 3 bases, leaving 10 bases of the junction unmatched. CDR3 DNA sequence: TGCAGTGCTAGGGGTAGAGCGGGGGCGCGGTACTTC. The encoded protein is CSARGRAGARYF.

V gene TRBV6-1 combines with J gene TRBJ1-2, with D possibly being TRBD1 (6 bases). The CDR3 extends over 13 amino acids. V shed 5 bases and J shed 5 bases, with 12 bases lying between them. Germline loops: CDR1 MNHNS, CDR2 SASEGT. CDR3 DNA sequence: TGTGCCAGCAGTATCCGGACAGATTATGGCTACACCTTC. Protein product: CASSIRTDYGYTF.

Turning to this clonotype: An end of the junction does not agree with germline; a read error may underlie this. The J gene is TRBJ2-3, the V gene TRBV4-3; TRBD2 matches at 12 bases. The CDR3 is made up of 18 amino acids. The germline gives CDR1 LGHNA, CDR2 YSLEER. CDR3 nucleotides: TGCGCCGGCAGCCATCACTTTCAGACTAGCGGGAGAGTAGATACGCAGTATTTT. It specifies CAGSHHFQTSGRVDTQYF.

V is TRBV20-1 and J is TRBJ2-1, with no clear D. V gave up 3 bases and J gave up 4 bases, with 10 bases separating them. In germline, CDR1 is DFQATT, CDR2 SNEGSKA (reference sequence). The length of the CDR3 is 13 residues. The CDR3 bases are TGCAGTGCTAGTCTAGGCCGATACAATGAGCAGTTCTTC. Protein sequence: CSASLGRYNEQFF.

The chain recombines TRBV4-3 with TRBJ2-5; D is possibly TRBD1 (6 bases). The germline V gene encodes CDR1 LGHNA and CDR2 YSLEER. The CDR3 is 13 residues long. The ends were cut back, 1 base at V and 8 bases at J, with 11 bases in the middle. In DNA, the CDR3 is TGCGCCAGCAGCCAAGCAAGGGACAACACCCAGTACTTC. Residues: CASSQARDNTQYF.

The CDR3 region is CASSSSARGLYGYTF. CDR3 nucleotides: TGTGCCAGCAGCTCCTCGGCCAGGGGTCTCTATGGCTACACCTTC. V usage is TRBV6-5 and J usage is TRBJ1-2; D is perhaps TRBD1 (6 bases). V was shortened by 6 bases and J by 4 bases, with 18 bases between the two germline ends. Germline values: CDR1 MNHEY, CDR2 SVGAGI. CDR3 size: 15 residues.

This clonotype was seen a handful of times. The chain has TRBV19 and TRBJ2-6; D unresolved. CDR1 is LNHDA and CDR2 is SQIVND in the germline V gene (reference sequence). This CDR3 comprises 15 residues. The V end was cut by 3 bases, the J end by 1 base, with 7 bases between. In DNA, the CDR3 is TGTGCCAGTAGTATTGTCGTTTCTGGGGCCAACGTCCTGACTTTC. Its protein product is CASSIVVSGANVLTF.

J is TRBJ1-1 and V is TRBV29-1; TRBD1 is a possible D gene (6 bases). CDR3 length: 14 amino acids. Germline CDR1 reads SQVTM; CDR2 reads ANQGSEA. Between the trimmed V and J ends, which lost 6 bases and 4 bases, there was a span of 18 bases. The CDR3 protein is CSVGLRVRGTEAFF. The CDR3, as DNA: TGCAGCGTCGGCTTGAGGGTCAGGGGCACTGAAGCTTTCTTT.

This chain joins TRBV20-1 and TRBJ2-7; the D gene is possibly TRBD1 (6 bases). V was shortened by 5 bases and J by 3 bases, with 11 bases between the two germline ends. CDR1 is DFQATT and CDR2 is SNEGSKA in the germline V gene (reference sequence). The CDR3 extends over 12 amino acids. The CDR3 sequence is CSASGGHYEQYF. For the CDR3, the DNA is TGCAGTGCTTCTGGGGGACACTACGAGCAGTACTTC.